A few counts support the clone carrying this TCR beta chain. The antigen remains undetermined. Healthy Caucasians made up all donors. Deletions cut 2 bases from V and 3 bases from J, with 10 bases between. The CDR3 spans 14 residues. Per germline, CDR1 PRHDT and CDR2 FYEKMQ (reference sequence). TCRdb called the 5' RACE reads again in MiXCR, with one record for every CDR3 protein. The sample has some 330,000 distinct CDR3 sequences, about 9% seen once; the top ten hold 8.5% to 10%. This sample was included in a study of identical twins. General study results and limits: Excess twin sharing in beta out-of-frame sequences was weaker. Without tracking the same donors, conclusions rested on cross-sectional statistical analysis. Reduced insertions were recorded for abundant cord blood beta clonotypes, with no such pattern in memory repertoires.

The source material was naive T cells sorted from blood. This receptor was identified in a woman in her 50s in good health. This chain links TRBV13 with TRBJ2-5; D is uncertain. CDR3 sequence reads: CASSLRPHEETQYF. CDR3 coding DNA: TGTGCCAGCAGCTTACGACCCCATGAAGAGACCCAGTACTTC.